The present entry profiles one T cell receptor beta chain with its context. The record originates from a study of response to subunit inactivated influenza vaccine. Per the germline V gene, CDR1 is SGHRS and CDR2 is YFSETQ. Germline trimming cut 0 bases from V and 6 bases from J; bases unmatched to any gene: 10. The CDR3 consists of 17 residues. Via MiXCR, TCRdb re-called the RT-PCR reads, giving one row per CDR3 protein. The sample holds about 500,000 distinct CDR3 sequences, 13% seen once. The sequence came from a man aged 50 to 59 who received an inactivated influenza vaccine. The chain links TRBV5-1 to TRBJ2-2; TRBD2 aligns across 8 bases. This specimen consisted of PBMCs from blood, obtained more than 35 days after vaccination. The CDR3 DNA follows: TGCGCCAGCAGCTTGGTGCCCGGGAGGGCCGATCCCGGGGAGCTGTTTTTT. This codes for CASSLVPGRADPGELFF. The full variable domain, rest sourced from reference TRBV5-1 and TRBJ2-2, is KAGVTQTPRYLIKTRGQQVTLSCSPISGHRSVSWYQQTPGQGLQFLFEYFSETQRNKGNFPGRFSGRQFSNSRSEMNVSTLELGDSALYLCASSLVPGRADPGELFFGEGSRLTVL.